A selection of T cell receptor beta chains follows, all from one sample in a study of shared clonotypes between healthy human individuals. Method: immunoSEQ multiplex PCR; TCRdb's copy keeps in-frame clones and lacks some. The sample lists some 1.5 million clones, 95% to 99% occurring once. The sample comprised naive CD4+ T cells sorted from blood. These receptors were obtained from a man between 25 and 39 years old in good health. CDR3s include the opening cysteine and the closing phenylalanine or tryptophan. Fields, in order: J gene, clone size, V gene, D gene, CDR3 protein, CDR3 DNA. D genes are given only for firm matches. Part of the rows lack a size; the others show once, few, many or a class for expanded clones.

j_call: TRBJ2-3; clone_size: NA; v_call: TRBV9; d_call: NA; cdr3_aa: CASSVDGSGYTQYF; cdr3_nt: TGTGCCAGCAGCGTAGATGGTAGCGGATATACGCAGTATTTT
j_call: TRBJ2-7; clone_size: NA; v_call: TRBV19; d_call: NA; cdr3_aa: CASSVQVGAGEQYF; cdr3_nt: TGTGCCAGTAGTGTACAGGTGGGGGCAGGCGAGCAGTACTTC
j_call: TRBJ2-3; clone_size: NA; v_call: TRBV18; d_call: TRBD2; cdr3_aa: CASSPPRVAGESAQTDTQYF; cdr3_nt: TGTGCCAGCTCACCACCCCGGGTAGCGGGAGAGAGCGCCCAGACAGATACGCAGTATTTT
j_call: TRBJ2-1; clone_size: NA; v_call: TRBV5-1; d_call: NA; cdr3_aa: CASSLSGNPYNEQFF; cdr3_nt: TGCGCCAGCAGCTTATCAGGGAACCCCTACAATGAGCAGTTCTTC
j_call: TRBJ2-3; clone_size: NA; v_call: TRBV19; d_call: TRBD2; cdr3_aa: CASSIGSGMGTDTQYF; cdr3_nt: TGTGCCAGTAGTATTGGTAGCGGGATGGGGACAGATACGCAGTATTTT
j_call: TRBJ2-1; clone_size: once; v_call: TRBV28; d_call: TRBD2; cdr3_aa: CAVFEAGASYNEQFF; cdr3_nt: TGTGCCGTCTTCGAAGCGGGAGCCTCCTACAATGAGCAGTTCTTC
j_call: TRBJ1-5; clone_size: once; v_call: TRBV27; d_call: NA; cdr3_aa: CASSGESYGNQPQHF; cdr3_nt: TGTGCCAGCAGCGGCGAGAGTTACGGCAATCAGCCCCAGCATTTT
j_call: TRBJ2-5; clone_size: NA; v_call: TRBV7-9; d_call: NA; cdr3_aa: CASNTRHF; cdr3_nt: TGTGCCAGCAACACACGACACTTC
j_call: TRBJ2-7; clone_size: NA; v_call: TRBV11-2; d_call: NA; cdr3_aa: CASSFDRFYEQYF; cdr3_nt: TGTGCCAGCAGCTTCGACAGGTTTTACGAGCAGTACTTC
j_call: TRBJ2-7; clone_size: NA; v_call: TRBV2; d_call: NA; cdr3_aa: CASSKAGLYEQYF; cdr3_nt: TGTGCCAGCAGTAAAGCGGGCTTGTACGAGCAGTACTTC
j_call: TRBJ1-4; clone_size: NA; v_call: TRBV6-1; d_call: NA; cdr3_aa: CASSEVQGREKLFF; cdr3_nt: TGTGCCAGCAGTGAAGTCCAGGGGCGCGAAAAACTGTTTTTT
j_call: TRBJ1-2; clone_size: once; v_call: TRBV6-6; d_call: NA; cdr3_aa: CASSHRALNYGYTF; cdr3_nt: TGTGCCAGCAGCCATAGGGCTCTAAACTATGGCTACACCTTC
j_call: TRBJ1-1; clone_size: NA; v_call: TRBV5-5; d_call: NA; cdr3_aa: CANSLGITTNTEAFF; cdr3_nt: TGTGCCAACAGCTTGGGAATTACGACGAACACTGAAGCTTTCTTT